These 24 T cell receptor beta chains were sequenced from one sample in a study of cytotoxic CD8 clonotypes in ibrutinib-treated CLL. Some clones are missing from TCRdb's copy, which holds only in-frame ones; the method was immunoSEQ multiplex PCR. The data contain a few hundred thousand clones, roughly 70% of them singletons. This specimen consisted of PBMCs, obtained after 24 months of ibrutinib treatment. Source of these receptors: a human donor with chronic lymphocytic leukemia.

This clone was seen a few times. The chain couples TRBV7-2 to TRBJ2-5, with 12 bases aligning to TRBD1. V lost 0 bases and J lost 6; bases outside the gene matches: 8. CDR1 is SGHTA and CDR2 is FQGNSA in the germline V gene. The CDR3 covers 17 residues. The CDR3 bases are TGTGCCAGCAGCTTAGCCGCCGGGACAGGGGGCTCCCAGACCCAGTACTTC. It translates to CASSLAAGTGGSQTQYF.

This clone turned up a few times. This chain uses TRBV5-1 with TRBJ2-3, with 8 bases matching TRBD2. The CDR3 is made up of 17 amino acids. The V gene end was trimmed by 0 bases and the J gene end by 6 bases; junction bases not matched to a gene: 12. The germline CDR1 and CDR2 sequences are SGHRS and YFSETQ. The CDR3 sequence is CASSLGRGASEVDTQYF. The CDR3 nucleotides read TGCGCCAGCAGCTTGGGGCGGGGGGCATCGGAGGTGGATACGCAGTATTTT.

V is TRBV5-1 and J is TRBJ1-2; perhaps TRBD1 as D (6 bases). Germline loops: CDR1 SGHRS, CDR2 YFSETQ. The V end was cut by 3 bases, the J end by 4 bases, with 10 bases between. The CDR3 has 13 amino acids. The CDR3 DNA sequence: TGCGCCAGCAGCTCCGGACAGCCCTATGGCTACACCTTC. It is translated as CASSSGQPYGYTF.

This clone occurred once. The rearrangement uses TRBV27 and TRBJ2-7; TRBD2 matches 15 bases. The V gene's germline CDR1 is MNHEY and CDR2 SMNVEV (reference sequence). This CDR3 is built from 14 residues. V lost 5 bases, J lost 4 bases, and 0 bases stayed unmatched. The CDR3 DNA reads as TGTGCCAGCAGTGGGACTAGCGGGAGGTACGAGCAGTACTTC. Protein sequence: CASSGTSGRYEQYF.

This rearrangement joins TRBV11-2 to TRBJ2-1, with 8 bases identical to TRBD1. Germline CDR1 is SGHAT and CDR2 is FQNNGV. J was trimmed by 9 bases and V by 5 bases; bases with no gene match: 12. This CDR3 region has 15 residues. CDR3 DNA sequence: TGTGCCAGCAGCCAAGGACAGGGAGGTCTTGGTGAGCAGTTCTTC. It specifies CASSQGQGGLGEQFF.

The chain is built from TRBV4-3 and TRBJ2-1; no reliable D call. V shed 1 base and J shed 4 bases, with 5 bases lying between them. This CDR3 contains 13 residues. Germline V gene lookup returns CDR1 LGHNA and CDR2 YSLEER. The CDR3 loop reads CASSQGEYNEQFF. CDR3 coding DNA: TGCGCCAGCAGCCAAGGTGAATACAATGAGCAGTTCTTC.

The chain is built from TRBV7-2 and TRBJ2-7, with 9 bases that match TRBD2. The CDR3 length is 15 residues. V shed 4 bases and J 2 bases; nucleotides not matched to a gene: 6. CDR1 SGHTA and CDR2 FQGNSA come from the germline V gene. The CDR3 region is CASSWTSATTYEQYF. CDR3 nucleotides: TGTGCCAGCAGCTGGACTAGCGCTACCACCTACGAGCAGTACTTC. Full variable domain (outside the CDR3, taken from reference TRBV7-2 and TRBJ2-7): GAGVSQSPSNKVTEKGKDVELRCDPISGHTALYWYRQSLGQGLEFLIYFQGNSAPDKSGLPSDRFSAERTGGSVSTLTIQRTQQEDSAVYLCASSWTSATTYEQYFGPGTRLTVT.

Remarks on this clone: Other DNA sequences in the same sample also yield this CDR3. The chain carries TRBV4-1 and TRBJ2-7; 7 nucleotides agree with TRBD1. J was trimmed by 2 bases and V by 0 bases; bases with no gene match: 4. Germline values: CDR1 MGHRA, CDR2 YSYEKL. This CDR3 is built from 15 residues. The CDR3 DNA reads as TGCGCCAGCAGCCAAGACCCGGGGACAGCCTACGAGCAGTACTTC. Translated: CASSQDPGTAYEQYF.

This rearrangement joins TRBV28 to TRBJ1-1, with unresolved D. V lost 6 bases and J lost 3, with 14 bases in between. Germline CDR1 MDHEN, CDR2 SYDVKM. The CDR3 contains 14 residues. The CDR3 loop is CASSYVWVDTEAFF. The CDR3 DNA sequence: TGTGCCAGCAGCTACGTATGGGTGGACACTGAAGCTTTCTTT.

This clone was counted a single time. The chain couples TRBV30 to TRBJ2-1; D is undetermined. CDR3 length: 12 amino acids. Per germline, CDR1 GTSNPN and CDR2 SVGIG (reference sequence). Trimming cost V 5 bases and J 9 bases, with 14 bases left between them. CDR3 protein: CAWERSGSEQFF. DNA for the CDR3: TGTGCCTGGGAACGGTCCGGGTCTGAGCAGTTCTTC.

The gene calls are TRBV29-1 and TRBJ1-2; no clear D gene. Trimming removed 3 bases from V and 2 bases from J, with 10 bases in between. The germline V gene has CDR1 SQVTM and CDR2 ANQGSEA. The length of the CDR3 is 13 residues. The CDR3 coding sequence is TGCAGCGTTGATACAGCGACGAACTATGGCTACACCTTC. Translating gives CSVDTATNYGYTF.

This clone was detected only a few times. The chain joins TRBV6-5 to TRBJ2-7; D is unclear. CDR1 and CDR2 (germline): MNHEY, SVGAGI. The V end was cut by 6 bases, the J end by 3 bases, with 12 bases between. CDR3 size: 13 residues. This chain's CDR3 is CASRQVEDYEQYF. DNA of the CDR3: TGTGCCAGCAGGCAGGTCGAAGACTACGAGCAGTACTTC.

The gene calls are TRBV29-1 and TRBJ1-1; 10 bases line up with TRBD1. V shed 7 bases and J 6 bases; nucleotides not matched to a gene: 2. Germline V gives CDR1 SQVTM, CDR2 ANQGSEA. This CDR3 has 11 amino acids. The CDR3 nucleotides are TGCAGCGCCGGGACAGGGGCTGAAGCTTTCTTT. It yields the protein CSAGTGAEAFF.

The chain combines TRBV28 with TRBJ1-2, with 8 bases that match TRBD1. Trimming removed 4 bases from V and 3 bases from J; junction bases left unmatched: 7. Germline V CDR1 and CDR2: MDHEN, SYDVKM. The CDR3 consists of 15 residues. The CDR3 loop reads CASSSGQETYYGYTF. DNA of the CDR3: TGTGCCAGCAGTTCGGGACAGGAGACATACTATGGCTACACCTTC.

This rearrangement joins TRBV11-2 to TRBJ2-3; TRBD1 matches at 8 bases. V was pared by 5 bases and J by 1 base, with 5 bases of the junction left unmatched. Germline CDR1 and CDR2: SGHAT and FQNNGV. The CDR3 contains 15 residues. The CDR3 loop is CASSPGGIGTDTQYF. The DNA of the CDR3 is TGTGCCAGCAGCCCAGGGGGCATCGGCACAGATACGCAGTATTTT.

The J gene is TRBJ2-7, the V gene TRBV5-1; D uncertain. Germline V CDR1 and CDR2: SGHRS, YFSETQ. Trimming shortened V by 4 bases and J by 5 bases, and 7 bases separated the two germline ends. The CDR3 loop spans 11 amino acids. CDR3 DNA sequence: TGCGCCAGCAGCCTGAGAAACGAGCAGTACTTC. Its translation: CASSLRNEQYF. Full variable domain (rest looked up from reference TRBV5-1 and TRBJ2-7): KAGVTQTPRYLIKTRGQQVTLSCSPISGHRSVSWYQQTPGQGLQFLFEYFSETQRNKGNFPGRFSGRQFSNSRSEMNVSTLELGDSALYLCASSLRNEQYFGPGTRLTVT.

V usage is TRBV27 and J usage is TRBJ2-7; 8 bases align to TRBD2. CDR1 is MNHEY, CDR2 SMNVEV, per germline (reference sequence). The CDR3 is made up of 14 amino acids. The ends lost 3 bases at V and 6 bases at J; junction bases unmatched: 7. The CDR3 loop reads CASSFGTRIAEQYF. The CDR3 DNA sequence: TGTGCCAGCAGTTTCGGGACTAGGATCGCCGAGCAGTACTTC.

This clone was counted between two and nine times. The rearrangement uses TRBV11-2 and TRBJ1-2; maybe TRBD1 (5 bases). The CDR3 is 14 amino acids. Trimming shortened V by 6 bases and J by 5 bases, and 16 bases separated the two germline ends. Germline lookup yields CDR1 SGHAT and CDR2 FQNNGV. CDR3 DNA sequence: TGTGCCAGCAGTTTGGGGACTGTAGGGTATGGCTACACCTTC. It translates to CASSLGTVGYGYTF.

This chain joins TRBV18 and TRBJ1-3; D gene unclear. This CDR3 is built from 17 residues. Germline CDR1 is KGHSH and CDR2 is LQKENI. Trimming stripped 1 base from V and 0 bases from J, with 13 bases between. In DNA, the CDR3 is TGTGCCAGCTCACCACGGGCGAGCCTCTCCTCTGGAAACACCATATATTTT. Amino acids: CASSPRASLSSGNTIYF.

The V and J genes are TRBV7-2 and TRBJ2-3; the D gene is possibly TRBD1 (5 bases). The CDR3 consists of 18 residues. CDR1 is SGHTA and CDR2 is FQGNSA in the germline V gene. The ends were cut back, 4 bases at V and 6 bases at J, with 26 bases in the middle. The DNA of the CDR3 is TGTGCCAGCAGCTCAAAAAGGGCGGACACCGAGCAAAGGGATACGCAGTATTTT. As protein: CASSSKRADTEQRDTQYF.

CDR3 bases: TGTGCCAGCAGCTCCGGGACAAGGAGCTCCTACGAGCAGTACTTC. Protein sequence: CASSSGTRSSYEQYF. The chain is built from TRBV9 and TRBJ2-7, with D perhaps matching TRBD1 (6 bases). This CDR3 spans 15 amino acids. V lost 4 bases and J lost 0, with 14 bases in between. Germline CDR1 reads SGDLS; CDR2 reads YYNGEE.

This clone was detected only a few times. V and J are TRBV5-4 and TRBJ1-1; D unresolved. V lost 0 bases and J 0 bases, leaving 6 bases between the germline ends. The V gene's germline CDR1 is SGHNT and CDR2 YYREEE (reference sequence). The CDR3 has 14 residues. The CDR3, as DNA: TGTGCCAGCAGCTTGGAGAACATGAACACTGAAGCTTTCTTT. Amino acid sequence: CASSLENMNTEAFF. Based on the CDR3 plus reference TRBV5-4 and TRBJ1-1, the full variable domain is ETGVTQSPTHLIKTRGQQVTLRCSSQSGHNTVSWYQQALGQGPQFIFQYYREEENGRGNFPPRFSGLQFPNYSSELNVNALELDDSALYLCASSLENMNTEAFFGQGTRLTVV.

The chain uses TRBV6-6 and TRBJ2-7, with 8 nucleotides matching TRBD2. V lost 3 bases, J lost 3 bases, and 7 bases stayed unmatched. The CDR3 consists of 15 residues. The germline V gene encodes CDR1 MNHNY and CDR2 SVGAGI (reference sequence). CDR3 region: CASSYSGESHYEQYF. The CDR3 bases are TGTGCCAGCAGTTATAGCGGGGAATCCCACTACGAGCAGTACTTC.

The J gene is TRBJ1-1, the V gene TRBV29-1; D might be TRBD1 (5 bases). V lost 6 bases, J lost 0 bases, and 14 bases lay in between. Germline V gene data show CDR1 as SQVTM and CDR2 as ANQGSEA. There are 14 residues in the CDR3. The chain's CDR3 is CSVLPGAMNTEAFF. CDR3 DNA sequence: TGCAGCGTCCTGCCTGGGGCTATGAACACTGAAGCTTTCTTT. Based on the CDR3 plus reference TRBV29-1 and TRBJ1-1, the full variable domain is SAVISQKPSRDICQRGTSLTIQCQVDSQVTMMFWYRQQPGQSLTLIATANQGSEATYESGFVIDKFPISRPNLTFSTLTVSNMSPEDSSIYLCSVLPGAMNTEAFFGQGTRLTVV.